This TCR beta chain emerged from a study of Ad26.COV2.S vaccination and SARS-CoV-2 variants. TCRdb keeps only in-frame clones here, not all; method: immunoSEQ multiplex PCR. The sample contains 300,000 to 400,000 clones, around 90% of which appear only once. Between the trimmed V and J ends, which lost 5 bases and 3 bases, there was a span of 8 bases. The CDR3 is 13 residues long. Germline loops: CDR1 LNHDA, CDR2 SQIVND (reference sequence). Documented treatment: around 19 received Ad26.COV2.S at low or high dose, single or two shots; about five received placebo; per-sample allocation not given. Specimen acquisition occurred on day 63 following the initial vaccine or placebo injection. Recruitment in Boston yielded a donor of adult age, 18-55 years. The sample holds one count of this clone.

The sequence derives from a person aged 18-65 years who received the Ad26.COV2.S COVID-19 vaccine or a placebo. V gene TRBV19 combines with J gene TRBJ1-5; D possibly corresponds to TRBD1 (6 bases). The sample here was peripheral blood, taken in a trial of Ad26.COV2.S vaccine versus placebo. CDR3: CASSGQLNQPQHF. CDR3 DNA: TGTGCCAGTAGTGGACAGCTCAATCAGCCCCAGCATTTT.